This T cell receptor (beta chain) was sequenced for a study of molecular identifiers for immune sequencing clone quantification (dated 2018 in TCRdb). Study-wide context: For a replicate experiment, RNA from around 20,000 or 100,000 naive CD8 T cells was divided into five aliquots, of which four were sequenced. This methods study used CD8 T cells to benchmark TCR RNA copy counting and molecular-identifier clustering-based TCR repertoire sequencing (MIDCIRS).

Comment on this clonotype: No antigen is known for it. Since a much larger clone is just one base distant, this may be a read error.

Libraries were prepared through PCR. TCRdb lists the instrument as NextSeq 500. Preparation of bulk TCR libraries followed a previously described approach, with the TCR primers listed in Table S5. Purification of total RNA was performed with the Qiagen AllPrep DNA/RNA kit. Reads from multiple sequencing runs of the same library were pooled before analysis. As for the original processing: Only reads with exact TCR constant sequence were kept, trimmed to 150 nt, and grouped by their 12-nt molecular barcodes. Reads within each barcode group were sub-clustered using a 15% Levenshtein threshold, and quality-weighted consensus sequences were constructed for each RNA molecule. Non-functional sequences were excluded, and lower-count sequences lying one edit away from another sequence were also excluded. Based on a fit of two negative binomial distributions, barcode sub-clusters having less than 20% of the maximum read count were discarded. The public reads were run again by TCRdb, first through fastp at Q25 and then through MiXCR, and only productive beta chains were kept. Each record represents a unique CDR3 protein, reported with the most common genes and DNA among its rows. TCRdb's processing, not the authors' own work, is the source of the V and J calls. Here the sample has approximately 500,000 distinct CDR3 sequences; around 25% occur a single time. The ten largest clones add up to under 0.8% of the sample.

Libraries of naive CD8 T cells were built from anywhere between about 19,000 and 1,000,000 sorted cells, with 10%, 30% or 50% of the purified RNA used. On a BD FACSAria II, naive CD8 T cells were FACS-sorted as CD8+CD4-CCR7+CD45RA+ and collected into RLT Plus buffer. Approximately eleven TCR copies' worth of Jurkat RNA were spiked into roughly 17,000-1,100,000 naive CD8 T cell samples to test detection sensitivity. CD8 T cells were enriched with RosetteSep CD8+ T Cell Enrichment Cocktail and Ficoll-Paque, followed by ACK red cell lysis. General study outcomes and caveats: In CMV-specific effector cells, clones with more than 20 RNA copies contained over 98% of molecules, whereas in naive cells such clones contained under 1% of molecules. Spiked-in Jurkat TCR RNA (roughly 10 copies' worth), which is not part of the donor repertoire, was contained in the naive libraries. Highly expanded clone sizes could be underestimated because identical TCR molecules may share a barcode. Spiked-in Jurkat TCR RNA equal to a single cell's worth was reported to be detectable even within 1,100,000 naive CD8 T cells. About 3.1 recovered TCR RNA copies per cell were obtained by modeling, versus about 10 by digital PCR, implying a capture efficiency of 25% to 30%. When barcode sub-clustering was not used, chimeric consensus sequences inflated TCR diversity, with chimeras reaching as high as 47%.

The germline V gene supplies CDR1 SGHDN and CDR2 FVKESK. The CDR3 covers 16 residues, taking in both the cysteine and the phenylalanine. The read is trimmed to its CDR3 DNA, 48 bases read in frame from base 1. The germline ends are 13 bases apart after V is trimmed by 0 bases and J by 2 bases. Sequenced input: naive CD8+ T cells from blood, with Jurkat cell RNA spiked in. Per the publication, the cell subset or site label means: FACS-sorted CD8+CD4-CCR7+CD45RA+ naive T cells. The clonotype originates from a human donor in good health. Some libraries in this study had Jurkat cell RNA spiked in. The chain uses TRBV14 and TRBJ2-5, with the D gene not clear enough to name. The nucleotide sequence reads as follows: TGTGCCAGCAGCCAAGATCCCTACGAGAAGCAAGAGACCCAGTACTTC. This yields the protein CASSQDPYEKQETQYF.